The rows below give T cell receptor beta chains drawn from one sample of a study of cytomegalovirus exposure and HLA in healthy donors. Sequencing used immunoSEQ multiplex PCR; TCRdb keeps in-frame clones, though not all of them. The sample consists of about 160,000 clones, 70% to 85% of them appearing once. Sequenced input: PBMCs. The receptors were sampled from a man in his fifties or sixties in good health and CMV-seropositive. CDR3s include the opening cysteine and the closing phenylalanine or tryptophan. The D gene is left open where the match is weak. Some rows have no size entry. The others give once, few or many, or a class for an expanded clone.

v_gene	j_gene	abundance	d_gene	CDR3nt	CDR3aa
TRBV7-9	TRBJ2-1	-	-	TGTGCCAGCAGCCCCCCGCAGGGGTCCTACAATGAGCAGTTCTTC	CASSPPQGSYNEQFF
TRBV27	TRBJ1-2	-	TRBD1	TGTGCCAGCAGTTTAACGGGACAGGGACACTATGGCTACACCTTC	CASSLTGQGHYGYTF
TRBV25-1	TRBJ1-1	-	TRBD1	TGTGCCAGCAGTGATCCTGGACAGGGGAACACTGAAGCTTTCTTT	CASSDPGQGNTEAFF
TRBV5-6	TRBJ2-1	-	TRBD2	TGTGCCAGCAGCTTGTTCGCTAGCGGGAGTCTCTTTCCCGAGCAGTTCTTC	CASSLFASGSLFPEQFF
TRBV7-9	TRBJ1-1	-	TRBD1	TGTGCCAGTTCCCAGGGGGCCTTGACTGAAGCTTTCTTT	CASSQGALTEAFF
TRBV19	TRBJ1-1	-	TRBD1	TGTGCCAGTACCCGAGGGGGCGTCGGACAGGGCTCTGAAGCTTTCTTT	CASTRGGVGQGSEAFF
TRBV5-5	TRBJ1-2	-	-	TGTGCCAGCAGCCTAGGACAGAACTATGGCTACACCTTC	CASSLGQNYGYTF
TRBV9	TRBJ2-1	-	TRBD2	TGTGCCAGCAGCGTAGGTGTAGCGGGATTGGGTGAGCAGTTCTTC	CASSVGVAGLGEQFF
TRBV30	TRBJ1-3	-	TRBD1	TGTGCCTGGGGGACAGGGGGTAGCTCTGGAAACACCATATATTTT	CAWGTGGSSGNTIYF
TRBV2	TRBJ2-3	once	TRBD2	TGTGCCAGCAGTCAGCTAGCGGGGGGCACAGATACGCAGTATTTT	CASSQLAGGTDTQYF
TRBV7-9	TRBJ2-5	-	TRBD1	TGTGCCAGCAGCTTAGCGGGACAGGGACGCCCCAAACCCTACTTC	CASSLAGQGRPKPYF
TRBV27	TRBJ1-5	-	-	TGTGCCAGCAGTTTATGGGGAGGAGGGGCGCCAGAGCCCCAGCATTTT	CASSLWGGGAPEPQHF
TRBV6-1	TRBJ1-1	-	-	TGTGCCAGCAGTGAAGCCGGGGGTTTGGACACTGAAGCTTTCTTT	CASSEAGGLDTEAFF
TRBV6-1	TRBJ1-5	-	-	TGTGCCAGCAAAGTGGCAGATAGCAATCAGCCCCAGCATTTT	CASKVADSNQPQHF
TRBV29-1	TRBJ2-6	-	TRBD1	TGCAGCGTCGCCGGGACAGGAAGCTCTGGGGCCAACGTCCTGACTTTC	CSVAGTGSSGANVLTF
TRBV18	TRBJ2-5	-	TRBD2	TGTGCCAGCTCACCCAGGACTAGTCCGTACCAAGAGACCCAGTACTTC	CASSPRTSPYQETQYF
TRBV19	TRBJ2-3	-	TRBD2	TGTGCCAGTAGTCCTTTAGCGGGAGGGAACACAGATACGCAGTATTTT	CASSPLAGGNTDTQYF
TRBV5-6	TRBJ1-2	-	TRBD1	TGTGCCAGCAGCTACGAGGGGACAGCTCTAAACTATGGCTACACCTTC	CASSYEGTALNYGYTF
TRBV7-2	TRBJ1-4	-	-	TGTGCCAGTACACCCCAGGGGACAACTAATGAAAAACTGTTTTTT	CASTPQGTTNEKLFF
TRBV25-1	TRBJ1-2	-	-	TGTGCCAGCAGTGGATCAGGGAACTATGGCTACACCTTC	CASSGSGNYGYTF
TRBV18	TRBJ1-4	-	-	TGTGCCAGCTCACCGCGACAGGAACGAGGTGGGAAACTGTTTTTT	CASSPRQERGGKLFF
TRBV5-8	TRBJ1-1	-	-	TGTGCCAGCAGCTTCCCAGGGCTCGGTCCCAACACTGAAGCTTTCTTT	CASSFPGLGPNTEAFF
TRBV7-3	TRBJ2-2	-	TRBD2	TGTGCCAGCAGCTCGGCGGGACCGGCGGGGGTAGCACTCACCGGGGAGCTGTTTTTT	CASSSAGPAGVALTGELFF
TRBV5-4	TRBJ2-1	-	-	TGTGCCAGCAGCTCACAGGATTACAATGAGCAGTTCTTC	CASSSQDYNEQFF
TRBV2	TRBJ2-1	-	-	TGTGCCAGTAGCGATCTTGGAGGGCAGTTCTTC	CASSDLGGQFF
TRBV9	TRBJ2-3	-	TRBD2	TGTGCCAGCAGCCCTACCGGGGGGGCTAGAGATACGCAGTATTTT	CASSPTGGARDTQYF
TRBV29-1	TRBJ1-2	once	TRBD1	TGCAGCGCCGGGACAGCCCTCGACTATGGCTACACCTTC	CSAGTALDYGYTF
TRBV7-9	TRBJ2-5	-	-	TGTGCCAGCAGCTTAGTCGGCATGGGGCGAGAGACCCAGTACTTC	CASSLVGMGRETQYF
TRBV7-8	TRBJ2-3	-	-	TGTGCCAGCAGCCCGACCACTAGGGGGAGCACAGATACGCAGTATTTT	CASSPTTRGSTDTQYF
TRBV6-1	TRBJ1-4	once	TRBD1	TGTGCCAGCATGAAGGGGGCGGGCGGAGGTGAAAAACTGTTTTTT	CASMKGAGGGEKLFF
TRBV5-1	TRBJ1-2	-	-	TGCGCCATTGGGGGGGGCCACCCCTTACTAATCTATGGCTACACCTTC	CAIGGGHPLLIYGYTF
TRBV29-1	TRBJ2-3	-	TRBD2	TGCAGCGTTGAAGAAATAGGTCTAGCGGGAGTCGTCGCAGATACGCAGTATTTT	CSVEEIGLAGVVADTQYF
TRBV19	TRBJ2-3	-	TRBD2	TGTGCCAGTGGGGGCGGGGGGGCCCTGAGGACAGATACGCAGTATTTT	CASGGGGALRTDTQYF
TRBV19	TRBJ2-7	-	-	TGTGCCAGTAGTATCTCAAGGGGATCCTACGAGCAGTACTTC	CASSISRGSYEQYF
TRBV18	TRBJ2-1	-	TRBD1	TGTGCCAGCTCATTACCGGGACAGGTCGATGAGCAGTTCTTC	CASSLPGQVDEQFF
TRBV6-5	TRBJ2-2	-	TRBD1	TGTGCCAGCAGGAGCACCCGACAGGGAACCGGGGAGCTGTTTTTT	CASRSTRQGTGELFF
TRBV19	TRBJ1-5	-	-	TGTGCCAGTAGTTTGGGAGGGGCTCAGCCCCAGCATTTT	CASSLGGAQPQHF
TRBV2	TRBJ2-5	-	TRBD2	TGTGCCAGCAGAGGGAGGGCCCAGTACTTC	CASRGRAQYF
TRBV27	TRBJ1-1	-	-	TGTGCCAGCAGTTATACGCCGATAACACTGAACACTGAAGCTTTCTTT	CASSYTPITLNTEAFF
TRBV5-5	TRBJ2-2	-	TRBD1	TGTGCCAGCAGCTTGTATCAGGGGGCTTCCGGGGAGCTGTTTTTT	CASSLYQGASGELFF